This T cell receptor beta chain appears in the sequencing data of a study of cytomegalovirus exposure and HLA in healthy donors. At the level of the study: Tens of millions of unique TCRs from HLA-typed donors made up an early data release.

Remarks on this clone: Its specificity is unknown. Relative to the germline gene, one junction end is altered; a read error may explain this.

A multiplex PCR was run with 60 Vbeta primers and 13 Jbeta primers. The table came from immunoSEQ multiplex PCR; TCRdb's copy has only in-frame clones and leaves some out. In the table there are under 200,000 clones, almost 85% of which are singletons. General study points: According to the study, 160 or so TCR beta chains were cytomegalovirus-associated. The later analysis indicated that the majority of CMV-associated TCR beta chains appeared HLA-restricted. In the analysis, some V segments, TRBV6-2 and TRBV6-3 included, were excluded as indistinguishable.

The CDR3 has 15 residues. The germline CDR1 and CDR2 sequences are SGHNT and YYREEE (reference sequence). This receptor was obtained from a woman in her 50s in good health and CMV-seronegative. This rearrangement joins TRBV5-4 to TRBJ1-2, with 9 positions matching TRBD1. Sequencing used PBMCs. CDR3 region: CASSHLETGGAGYTF. The CDR3 DNA follows: TGCGCCAGCAGCCATTTAGAGACAGGGGGAGCTGGCTACACCTTC.